The next 12 T cell receptor beta chains were all read from a single sample in a study of T cells in Graves' hyperthyroidism and ophthalmopathy. TCR beta CDR3 region amplification was performed from RNA transcripts. HTBI primers were employed in a first-round RT-PCR of the TCR CDR3. TCRdb recomputed calls from the multiplex PCR reads with MiXCR, one row per CDR3 protein. The table records 300,000 to 450,000 distinct CDR3 sequences, more than 11% of them present only once. The material sequenced was blood. These receptors all come from a woman aged 60-70 years with Graves' hyperthyroidism.

This clonotype has just a few counts. J is TRBJ1-5 and V is TRBV12-3 or TRBV12-4; D is ambiguous. The CDR3 extends over 14 amino acids. V lost 5 bases, J lost 4 bases, and 12 bases lay in between. The CDR3 region is CASSTGGVNQPQHF. CDR3 sequence (DNA): TGTGCCAGCAGTACCGGCGGGGTGAATCAGCCCCAGCATTTT.

This clonotype was picked up many times. V gene TRBV6-6 combines with J gene TRBJ2-7, with TRBD2 matching over 10 bases. Germline CDR1 and CDR2: MNHNY and SVGAGI (reference sequence). This CDR3 region has 18 residues. J gave up 0 bases and V 0 bases, and 8 bases lay outside the gene matches. The CDR3 nucleotides are TGTGCCAGCAGTTACTCGAGGGTAGCGGGAGGACCCTCCTACGAGCAGTACTTC. Translating gives CASSYSRVAGGPSYEQYF.

The chain carries TRBV10-3 and TRBJ1-1, with D maybe TRBD1 (6 bases). Germline CDR1 ENHRY, CDR2 SYGVKD. V was shortened by 0 bases and J by 4 bases, with 9 bases between the two germline ends. The CDR3 covers 14 residues. Here the CDR3 DNA reads TGTGCCATCAGTGAGTCGGGGGCGTTCACTGAAGCTTTCTTT. It specifies CAISESGAFTEAFF.

This chain links TRBV7-9 with TRBJ1-4; D perhaps matches TRBD1 (5 bases). CDR3 size: 16 residues. Germline CDR1 and CDR2: SEHNR and FQNEAQ (reference sequence). With 5 bases removed from V and 0 bases from J, the gap between germline ends came to 13 bases. CDR3 residues: CASSHNRGATNEKLFF. The CDR3 coding sequence is TGTGCCAGCAGCCACAACCGGGGGGCAACTAATGAAAAACTGTTTTTT.

The table lists this clonotype with a few counts. In this CDR3 the conserved last residue, phenylalanine or tryptophan, is missing, so a read error is likely. The chain employs TRBV18 and TRBJ1-1; tentative D call: TRBD1 (5 bases). The CDR3 sequence is 13 residues long. Trimming stripped 3 bases from V and 1 base from J, with 6 bases between. In germline, CDR1 is KGHSH, CDR2 LQKENI. The CDR3 loop is CASSPQGNTEAFL. The CDR3 DNA reads TGTGCCAGCTCACCGCAGGGGAACACTGAAGCTTTCCTT.

This clonotype was observed many times. The CDR3 is CSVGQGFNQPQHF. DNA for the CDR3: TGCAGCGTTGGTCAGGGGTTCAATCAGCCCCAGCATTTT. V and J are TRBV29-1 and TRBJ1-5, with D possibly TRBD1 on 6 matching bases. The V end was cut by 4 bases, the J end by 3 bases, with 10 bases between. CDR3 length: 13 residues. Germline V lookup: CDR1 SQVTM, CDR2 ANQGSEA.

This clonotype was picked up a small number of times. The V call is TRBV7-2, the J call TRBJ2-1; TRBD2 might be the D (5 bases). This CDR3 has 13 amino acids. CDR1 SGHTA and CDR2 FQGNSA come from the germline V gene. V lost 1 base and J lost 10, with 11 bases in between. The CDR3 DNA is TGTGCCAGCAGCTTAGTCCCCGGGGTAGAGCAGTTCTTC. Translating gives CASSLVPGVEQFF. The complete variable domain, with remaining parts taken from reference TRBV7-2 and TRBJ2-1, reads GAGVSQSPSNKVTEKGKDVELRCDPISGHTALYWYRQSLGQGLEFLIYFQGNSAPDKSGLPSDRFSAERTGGSVSTLTIQRTQQEDSAVYLCASSLVPGVEQFFGPGTRLTVL.

This clonotype was picked up many times. The DNA for the CDR3 is TGTGCCAGCAGTCCAACTAGCGGGAGGGCCGGGAATGAGCAGTTCTTC. Translating it yields CASSPTSGRAGNEQFF. This chain joins TRBV6-1 and TRBJ2-1; the match to TRBD2 covers 13 bases. The CDR3 totals 16 residues. After removal of 5 bases from V and 7 bases from J, the junction contained 8 bases not matched to a gene. Germline lookup yields CDR1 MNHNS and CDR2 SASEGT.

As concerns this clonotype: A much bigger clone sits one base away, suggesting this may be a read error. The chain is built from TRBV30 and TRBJ2-1, with D tentatively TRBD2 (5 bases). V was trimmed by 0 bases and J by 9 bases, leaving 12 bases between them. The germline V gene encodes CDR1 GTSNPN and CDR2 SVGIG (reference sequence). The CDR3 contains 13 residues. This CDR3 is CAWSVTGVGEQFF. CDR3 sequence (DNA): TGTGCCTGGAGTGTAACCGGGGTCGGTGAGCAGTTCTTC.

The CDR3 sequence is CASGLAGGYEQFF. Written as DNA, the CDR3 is TGTGCCTCGGGACTAGCGGGAGGTTATGAGCAGTTCTTC. V usage is TRBV28 and J usage is TRBJ2-1, with TRBD2 matching over 15 bases. The CDR3 spans 13 residues. Germline CDR1 is MDHEN and CDR2 is SYDVKM. Trimming cost V 11 bases and J 8 bases; bases outside gene matches: 4.

This clonotype was counted many times. The chain recombines TRBV5-1 with TRBJ2-5; D call uncertain. The V gene lost 2 bases and the J gene lost 1 base, with 9 bases spanning the gap. CDR1 is SGHRS and CDR2 is YFSETQ in the germline V gene. The length of the CDR3 is 14 residues. The CDR3 reads CASSFRAPQETQYF. The CDR3 coding sequence is TGCGCCAGCAGCTTCCGGGCTCCCCAAGAGACCCAGTACTTC.

The table lists this clonotype with many counts. CDR3 residues: CASSLGWQETQYF. The CDR3 bases are TGTGCCAGCAGTTTAGGGTGGCAAGAGACCCAGTACTTC. The chain uses TRBV27 and TRBJ2-5; no reliable D call. The CDR3 runs to 13 residues. The germline V gene has CDR1 MNHEY and CDR2 SMNVEV (reference sequence). V lost 2 bases and J 2 bases, leaving 6 bases between the germline ends.